This T cell receptor (beta chain) is from a study of T cell clonality in common variable immunodeficiency. Overall study results and limits: Fewer deletions and N-nucleotide insertions were reportedly seen in common variable immunodeficiency TCR beta sequences.

Germline assignment: CDR1 SGHRS and CDR2 YFSETQ. The CDR3 contains 16 residues. Trimming took 4 bases from V and 4 from J, leaving 17 bases between them. This clone was seen many times. What it binds is not known. Read sequence stops 3 residues before the CDR3 end, and the germline J gene provides the missing end. TCRdb's copy holds only in-frame clones and misses some; the assay was immunoSEQ multiplex PCR. The sample holds tens of thousands of clones, and no clone turns up only once. The clonotype was recovered from a person aged 18 to 69 in good health. Sequencing was done on a sample of peripheral blood mononuclear cells. The chain has TRBV5-1 and TRBJ2-2, with a possible D match to TRBD1 (6 bases). The CDR3 reads CASSPRGLRATGELFF. CDR3 bases read: TGCGCCAGCAGCCCCAGGGGTTTGCGGGCCACCGGGGAG.